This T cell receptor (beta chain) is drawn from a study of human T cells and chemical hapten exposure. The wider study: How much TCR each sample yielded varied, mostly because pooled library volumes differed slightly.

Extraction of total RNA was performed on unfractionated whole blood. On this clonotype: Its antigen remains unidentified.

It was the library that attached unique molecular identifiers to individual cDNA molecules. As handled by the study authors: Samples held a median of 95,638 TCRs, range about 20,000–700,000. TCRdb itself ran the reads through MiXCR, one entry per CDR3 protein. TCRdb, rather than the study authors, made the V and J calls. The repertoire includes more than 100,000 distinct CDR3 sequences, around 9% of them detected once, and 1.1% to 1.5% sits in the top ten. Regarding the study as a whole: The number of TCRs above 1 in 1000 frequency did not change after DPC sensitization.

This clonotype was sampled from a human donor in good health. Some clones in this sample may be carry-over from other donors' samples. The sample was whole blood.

DNA for the CDR3: TGCAGTGCTAGGGAAGGACAGGGGTTAAGGGATACGCAGTATTTT. Translating it yields CSAREGQGLRDTQYF. This chain joins TRBV20-1 and TRBJ2-3; 9 bases are a match to TRBD1. Germline CDR1 DFQATT, CDR2 SNEGSKA (reference sequence). The V and J ends lost 3 bases and 6 bases, in that order; junction bases with no gene match: 10. The CDR3 is made up of 15 amino acids.